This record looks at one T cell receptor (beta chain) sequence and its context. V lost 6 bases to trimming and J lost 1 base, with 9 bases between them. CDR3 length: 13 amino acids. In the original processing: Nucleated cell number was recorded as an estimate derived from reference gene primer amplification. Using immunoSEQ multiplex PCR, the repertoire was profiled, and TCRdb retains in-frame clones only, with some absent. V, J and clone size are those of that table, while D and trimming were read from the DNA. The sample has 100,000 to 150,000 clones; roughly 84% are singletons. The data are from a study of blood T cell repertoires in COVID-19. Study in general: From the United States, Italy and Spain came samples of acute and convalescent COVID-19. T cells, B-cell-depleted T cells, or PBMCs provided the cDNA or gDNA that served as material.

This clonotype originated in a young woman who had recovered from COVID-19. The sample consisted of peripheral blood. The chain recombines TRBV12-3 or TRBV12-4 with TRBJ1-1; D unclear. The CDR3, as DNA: TGTGCCAGCAGGGTGGGAGGGAACACTGAAGCTTTCTTT. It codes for CASRVGGNTEAFF.